This passage covers 10 T cell receptor beta chains from one sample sequenced in a study of CD8 T cells in Susac syndrome. RNA in amounts of 0.5 to 1 ug was reverse transcribed with random hexamers. TCRdb re-analysed the immunoSEQ multiplex PCR reads in MiXCR, keeping a single row per CDR3 protein. The sample carries 140,000 or so distinct CDR3 sequences, around 95% recorded once. The sample comprised CD4+ T cells from PBMCs. These receptors originate from a human donor with Susac syndrome.

The V and J genes are TRBV27 and TRBJ2-1; no clear D gene. Trimming left V 6 bases short and J 1 base short, with 13 bases between. Germline CDR1 is MNHEY and CDR2 is SMNVEV (reference sequence). The CDR3 consists of 15 residues. CDR3 sequence (DNA): TGTGCCAGCAGCCTCGGACCACTGTCCTACAATGAGCAGTTCTTC. Its translation: CASSLGPLSYNEQFF.

This sequence joins TRBV29-1 and TRBJ1-1, with 10 bases identical to TRBD1. Trimming removed 2 bases from V and 5 bases from J; junction bases left unmatched: 5. From germline, CDR1 is SQVTM and CDR2 ANQGSEA. This CDR3 has 14 amino acids. CDR3 bases: TGCAGCGTTGAAAGACAGGGGGCATATACTGAAGCTTTCTTT. Protein sequence: CSVERQGAYTEAFF.

This chain links TRBV20-1 with TRBJ2-7; D unclear. Trimming left V 1 base short and J 6 bases short, with 7 bases between. CDR1 and CDR2 from the germline V gene are DFQATT and SNEGSKA (reference sequence). This CDR3 contains 11 residues. In nucleotides, the CDR3 is TGCAGTGCTAGAGGGGTCTCCGAGCAGTACTTC. Amino acid sequence: CSARGVSEQYF.

The rearrangement joins TRBV14 to TRBJ2-5; 9 nucleotides align to TRBD2. The CDR3 spans 17 residues. The germline CDR1 and CDR2 sequences are SGHDN and FVKESK. Germline trimming cut 1 base from V and 5 bases from J; bases unmatched to any gene: 11. CDR3: CASSQGNGVAGVETQYF. In DNA form, the CDR3 reads TGTGCCAGCAGCCAAGGCAACGGTGTAGCGGGAGTTGAGACCCAGTACTTC.

This clonotype was recorded only once. The chain has TRBV29-1 and TRBJ1-1; 8 bases line up with TRBD1. Germline CDR1 SQVTM, CDR2 ANQGSEA. Trimming took 2 bases from V and 1 from J; bases not matched to a gene: 3. The CDR3 is made up of 14 amino acids. DNA for the CDR3: TGCAGCGTTGAATCCGGACAGGGGAACACTGAAGCTTTCTTT. It codes for CSVESGQGNTEAFF.

In nucleotides, the CDR3 is TGTGCCACCAGCAGAGGGGGAGGACTAAGGGCTTTCTTT. As protein: CATSRGGGLRAFF. The rearrangement joins TRBV15 to TRBJ1-1; D is undetermined. CDR1 is LNHNV and CDR2 is YYDKDF in the germline V gene (reference sequence). This CDR3 spans 13 amino acids. Trimming left V 1 base short and J 11 bases short, with 14 bases between.

The chain is built from TRBV7-9 and TRBJ1-2; no firm D call. Germline loops: CDR1 SEHNR, CDR2 FQNEAQ (reference sequence). The V and J ends lost 2 bases and 1 base respectively, with 5 bases between them. The CDR3 extends over 13 amino acids. CDR3 nucleotide sequence: TGTGCCAGCAGCTTAAATATTAACTATGGCTACACCTTC. Protein sequence: CASSLNINYGYTF.

The chain uses TRBV20-1 and TRBJ2-7; D is perhaps TRBD2 (6 bases). The germline gives CDR1 DFQATT, CDR2 SNEGSKA (reference sequence). This CDR3 is built from 15 residues. V lost 1 base and J 5 bases, leaving 18 bases between the germline ends. CDR3 sequence (DNA): TGCAGTGCTAGAGGTGGAGTTACGCGGGATAACGAGCAGTACTTC. Translated: CSARGGVTRDNEQYF.

The V and J genes are TRBV7-3 and TRBJ2-2; maybe TRBD2 (6 bases). The CDR3 has 15 amino acids. The V end lost 2 bases, the J end lost 0 bases, and 7 bases lay between the germline ends. CDR1 SGHTA and CDR2 FQGTGA come from the germline V gene. DNA for the CDR3: TGTGCCAGCAGCTTAGCGGGGCCGAACACCGGGGAGCTGTTTTTT. It specifies CASSLAGPNTGELFF.

This chain joins TRBV20-1 and TRBJ2-3; 11 nucleotides match TRBD2. The J segment lost 3 bases and the V segment lost 5 bases, leaving 4 bases of the junction unmatched. The germline CDR1 and CDR2 sequences are DFQATT and SNEGSKA (reference sequence). The CDR3 is made up of 14 amino acids. CDR3 sequence: CSAVSGGGTDTQYF. Here the CDR3 DNA reads TGCAGTGCTGTTAGCGGGGGGGGGACAGATACGCAGTATTTT.